This TCR beta chain was profiled in a study of T cells after posttransplantation cyclophosphamide. Whole-study findings and limits: Skin or GI-infiltrating T cells shared few TRB sequences with blood. Donor CD8+ memory clones often dominated recipient blood repertoires at later times.

TCRdb keeps only in-frame clones here, not all; method: immunoSEQ multiplex PCR. The profile shows tens of thousands of clones, more than 75% of them singletons. CDR3 length equals 19 residues. Per germline, CDR1 LNHNV and CDR2 YYDKDF (reference sequence). Germline trimming cut 0 bases from V and 0 bases from J; bases unmatched to any gene: 10. As regards this clone: What it binds is not known.

The origin of this receptor is an older woman with a blood cancer, CMV-positive, and with a related stem cell donor. This chain joins TRBV15 and TRBJ2-3; TRBD2 matches at 9 bases. Sequencing was performed on PBMCs. The chain's CDR3 is CATSREVAGLASSTDTQYF. In DNA, the CDR3 is TGTGCCACCAGCAGAGAGGTGGCAGGACTAGCGTCTAGCACAGATACGCAGTATTTT.